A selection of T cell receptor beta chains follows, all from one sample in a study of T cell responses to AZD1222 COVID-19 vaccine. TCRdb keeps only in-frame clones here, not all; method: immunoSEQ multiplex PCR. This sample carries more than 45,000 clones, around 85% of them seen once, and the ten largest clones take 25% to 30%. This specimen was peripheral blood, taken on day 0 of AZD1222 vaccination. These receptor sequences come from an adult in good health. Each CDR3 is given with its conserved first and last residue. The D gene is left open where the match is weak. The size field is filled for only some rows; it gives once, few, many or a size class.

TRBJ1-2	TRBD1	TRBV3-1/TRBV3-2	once	CASSQPTGFSGYTF	TGTGCCAGCAGCCAGCCGACAGGGTTCAGTGGCTACACCTTC
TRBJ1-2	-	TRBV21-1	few	CASSPQEVPGGYTF	TGTGCCAGCAGCCCCCAAGAGGTCCCGGGGGGCTACACCTTC
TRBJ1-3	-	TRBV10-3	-	CAISRDSGNTIYF	TGTGCCATCAGCCGGGACTCTGGAAACACCATATATTTT
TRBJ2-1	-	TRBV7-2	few	CASSFSAGTVDEQFF	TGTGCCAGCAGCTTCTCGGCAGGAACTGTCGATGAGCAGTTCTTC
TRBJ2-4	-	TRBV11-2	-	CASSLAMVQYF	TGTGCCAGCAGCTTAGCTATGGTTCAGTACTTC
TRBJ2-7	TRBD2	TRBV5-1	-	CASSLTSGSGEQYF	TGCGCCAGCAGCCTTACTAGCGGGAGTGGCGAGCAGTACTTC
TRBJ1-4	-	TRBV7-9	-	CASSSGRITSTNEKLFF	TGTGCCAGCAGCTCCGGACGGATAACTTCAACTAATGAAAAACTGTTTTTT
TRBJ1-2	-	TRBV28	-	CASSLALGQGVRGYTF	TGTGCCAGCAGTCTCGCGTTGGGGCAGGGAGTAAGGGGCTACACCTTC
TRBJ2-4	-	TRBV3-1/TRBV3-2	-	CASSQEAGSNIQYF	TGTGCCAGCAGCCAAGAGGCCGGGTCAAACATTCAGTACTTC
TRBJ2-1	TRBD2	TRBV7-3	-	CASSSAGELSYNEQFF	TGTGCCAGCAGCTCCGCGGGAGAATTGTCCTACAATGAGCAGTTCTTC
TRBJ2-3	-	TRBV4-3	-	CASSQDHGSSDTQYF	TGCGCCAGCAGCCAAGATCACGGGAGTTCCGATACGCAGTATTTT
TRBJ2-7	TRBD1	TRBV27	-	CASSLNGQGDPSYEQYF	TGTGCCAGCAGTTTAAACGGACAGGGGGATCCCTCCTACGAGCAGTACTTC
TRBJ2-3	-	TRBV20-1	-	CSARSPDTQYF	TGCAGTGCTAGAAGTCCAGATACGCAGTATTTT
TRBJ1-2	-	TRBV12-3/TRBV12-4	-	CASTPAVSYGYTF	TGTGCCAGCACCCCGGCAGTGTCCTATGGCTACACCTTC
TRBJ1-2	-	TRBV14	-	CASSQESRLLRLTSANYGYTF	TGTGCCAGCAGCCAAGAGTCCCGCCTGCTGAGGCTAACTTCGGCTAACTATGGCTACACCTTC
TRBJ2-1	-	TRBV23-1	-	CASRQKGKWNEQFF	TGCGCCAGCAGGCAAAAGGGGAAATGGAATGAGCAGTTCTTC
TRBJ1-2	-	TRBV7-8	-	CASFHFRNRDNGYTF	TGTGCCAGCTTCCACTTTAGGAACAGGGACAATGGCTACACCTTC
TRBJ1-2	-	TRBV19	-	CASSIDDRMRGYTF	TGTGCCAGTAGTATAGACGACAGGATGCGGGGCTACACCTTC
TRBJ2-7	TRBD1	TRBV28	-	CAVRRTGTDEQYF	TGTGCGGTAAGAAGGACAGGTACGGACGAGCAGTACTTC
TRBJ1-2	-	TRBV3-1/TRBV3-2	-	CASGGLILQGGYGYTF	TGTGCCAGCGGGGGACTTATTTTACAGGGAGGCTATGGCTACACCTTC
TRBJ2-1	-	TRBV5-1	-	CASSLSRHEQFF	TGCGCCAGCAGCTTGTCGAGGCATGAGCAGTTCTTC
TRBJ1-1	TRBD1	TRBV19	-	CATTPRTTGGNTEAFF	TGTGCCACCACACCTCGCACGACAGGGGGGAACACTGAAGCTTTCTTT
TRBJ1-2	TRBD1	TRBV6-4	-	CASSEDRKNGYTF	TGTGCCAGCAGTGAGGACAGGAAGAATGGCTACACCTTC
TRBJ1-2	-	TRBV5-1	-	CASSLDRDYGYTF	TGCGCCAGCAGCTTGGACAGGGATTATGGCTACACCTTC
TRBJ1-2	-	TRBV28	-	CASSLVGYGYTF	TGTGCCAGCAGCCTAGTGGGGTATGGCTACACCTTC
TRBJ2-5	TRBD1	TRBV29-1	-	CSFGTDQETQYF	TGCAGCTTCGGGACAGATCAAGAGACCCAGTACTTC
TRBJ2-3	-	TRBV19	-	CASSIEAGFTDTQYF	TGTGCCAGTAGTATAGAGGCAGGGTTTACAGATACGCAGTATTTT
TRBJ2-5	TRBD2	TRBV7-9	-	CASGTSGRYQETQYF	TGTGCCAGCGGAACTAGCGGGAGGTACCAAGAGACCCAGTACTTC
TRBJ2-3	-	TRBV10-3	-	CAISEVGTDTQYF	TGTGCCATCAGTGAGGTGGGAACAGATACGCAGTATTTT
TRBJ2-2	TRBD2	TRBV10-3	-	CAIAGGLAGGSGELFF	TGTGCCATCGCGGGGGGACTAGCGGGAGGTTCCGGGGAGCTGTTTTTT
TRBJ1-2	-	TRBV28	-	CASSSSGPPLGYTF	TGTGCCAGCAGTTCCTCGGGCCCCCCACTGGGCTACACCTTC
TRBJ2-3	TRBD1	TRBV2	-	CASRPGQGSTDTQYF	TGTGCCAGCAGACCCGGACAGGGTAGCACAGATACGCAGTATTTT
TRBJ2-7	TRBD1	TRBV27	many	CASRRDSTYEQYF	TGTGCCAGCAGACGGGACAGCACCTACGAGCAGTACTTC
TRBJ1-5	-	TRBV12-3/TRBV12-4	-	CASTTGTGAQHF	TGTGCCAGCACCACCGGGACGGGGGCCCAGCATTTT
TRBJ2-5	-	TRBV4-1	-	CASSHLSGDGETQYF	TGCGCCAGCAGCCATCTGTCGGGAGACGGGGAGACCCAGTACTTC
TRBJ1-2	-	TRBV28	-	CATTVTDGYTF	TGTGCCACCACGGTTACGGATGGCTACACCTTC
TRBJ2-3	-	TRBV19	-	CASSPAVGDTQYF	TGTGCCAGTAGCCCCGCGGTGGGAGATACGCAGTATTTT
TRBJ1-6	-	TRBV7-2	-	CASSFFGSPLHF	TGTGCCAGCAGCTTTTTCGGGTCACCCCTCCACTTT
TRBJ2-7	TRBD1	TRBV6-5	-	CASSSRDRDEQYF	TGTGCCAGCAGTTCCAGGGACAGGGACGAGCAGTACTTC
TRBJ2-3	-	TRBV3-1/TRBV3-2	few	CASSQQRSTDTQYF	TGTGCCAGCAGCCAACAGCGGAGCACAGATACGCAGTATTTT